The next 15 T cell receptor beta chains were all read from a single sample in a study of control samples from healthy donors and cancer patients. Some clones are missing from TCRdb's copy, which holds only in-frame ones; the method was immunoSEQ multiplex PCR. This sample has 150,000 to 200,000 clones; around nine tenths occur once, and the top ten carry around 1.5%. The sample taken for sequencing was blood. The receptors come from a man aged 25 to 40 in good health.

The CDR3 spells CASSQDPPSYNEQFF. The DNA for the CDR3 is TGTGCCAGCAGCCAAGATCCTCCTTCCTACAATGAGCAGTTCTTC. This chain joins TRBV14 and TRBJ2-1; no definite D call. Germline CDR1 reads SGHDN; CDR2 reads FVKESK. V was shortened by 0 bases and J by 1 base, with 7 bases between the two germline ends. The CDR3 length is 15 residues.

The J gene is TRBJ2-7, the V gene TRBV3-1 (or the pseudogene TRBV3-2); the D is unclear. Germline V gives CDR1 LGHDT, CDR2 YNNKEL (reference sequence). With 4 bases removed from V and 3 bases from J, the gap between germline ends came to 16 bases. This CDR3 has 15 amino acids. The CDR3 bases are TGTGCCAGCAGCCCTCGTAAGGGAATGGGCTACGAGCAGTACTTC. It specifies CASSPRKGMGYEQYF.

This chain connects TRBV7-2 to TRBJ2-7; unclear D gene. The germline CDR1 and CDR2 sequences are SGHTA and FQGNSA. V lost 2 bases and J lost 2, with 10 bases in between. CDR3 length: 14 residues. Here the CDR3 DNA reads TGTGCCAGCAGCTTACGCACTCTAACCTACGAGCAGTACTTC. Translated, it gives CASSLRTLTYEQYF.

The V and J genes are TRBV1 and TRBJ2-7; TRBD2 is the table's D call and was not checked against the DNA. TRBV1 is an annotated pseudogene. The CDR3 runs 13 residues. CDR3 DNA: TGCACCAGCAGCCAGGACTATACCTACGAGCAGTACTTC. Its translation: CTSSQDYTYEQYF.

This clone was observed once. The chain combines TRBV3-1 (or the pseudogene TRBV3-2) with TRBJ2-1; D remains unclear. V was clipped by 3 bases and J by 9 bases, with 9 bases between them. The germline V gene has CDR1 LGHDT and CDR2 YNNKEL (reference sequence). There are 12 residues in the CDR3. The CDR3, as DNA: TGTGCCAGCAGCCATTCCGTCAGTGAGCAGTTCTTC. Amino acid sequence: CASSHSVSEQFF.

Only a few counts were recorded for this clone. The rearrangement uses TRBV19 and TRBJ2-2, with D tentatively TRBD1 (6 bases). Trimming took off 7 bases at V and 4 bases at J, with 13 bases between the two ends. The CDR3 runs 14 residues. Germline CDR1 is LNHDA and CDR2 is SQIVND (reference sequence). This chain's CDR3 is CASTLTGTTGELFF. As DNA, the CDR3 is TGTGCCAGTACCCTGACAGGAACCACCGGGGAGCTGTTTTTT.

The chain carries TRBV5-6 and TRBJ2-5, with D maybe TRBD1 (5 bases). V was trimmed by 6 bases and J by 2 bases, leaving 11 bases between them. The germline CDR1 and CDR2 sequences are SGHDT and YYEEEE. This CDR3 contains 13 residues. The DNA for the CDR3 is TGTGCCAGCACCAATCAGGGTCAAGAGACCCAGTACTTC. Its protein product is CASTNQGQETQYF.

The chain uses TRBV27 and TRBJ2-5, with 12 bases that match TRBD2. The V gene's germline CDR1 is MNHEY and CDR2 SMNVEV (reference sequence). Trimming took 0 bases from V and 5 from J; bases not matched to a gene: 4. The CDR3 consists of 16 residues. The CDR3 loop reads CASSLSTSGRHETQYF. The CDR3 nucleotides read TGTGCCAGCAGTTTATCGACTAGCGGGAGACACGAGACCCAGTACTTC.

The chain uses TRBV11-2 and TRBJ2-2, with D uncertain. Per the germline V gene, CDR1 is SGHAT and CDR2 is FQNNGV. CDR3 length: 13 residues. V lost 1 base and J 4 bases, leaving 4 bases between the germline ends. CDR3 sequence: CASSLGATGELFF. The DNA for the CDR3 is TGTGCCAGCAGCTTAGGGGCCACCGGGGAGCTGTTTTTT.

This sequence joins TRBV2 and TRBJ2-1; the match to TRBD2 covers 11 bases. V shed 6 bases and J 1 base; nucleotides not matched to a gene: 5. Per germline, CDR1 SNHLY and CDR2 FYNNEI. The CDR3 is 16 amino acids. The CDR3 loop is CASRDLAGGSYNEQFF. As DNA, the CDR3 is TGTGCCAGCAGGGATCTAGCGGGGGGTTCCTACAATGAGCAGTTCTTC.

This rearrangement joins TRBV27 to TRBJ2-5; D may be TRBD2 (5 bases). CDR1 and CDR2 from the germline V gene are MNHEY and SMNVEV (reference sequence). The CDR3 is made up of 14 amino acids. The V gene lost 6 bases and the J gene lost 5 bases, with 16 bases spanning the gap. CDR3 residues: CASSRGLGWETQYF. CDR3 sequence (DNA): TGTGCCAGCAGCCGCGGACTTGGGTGGGAGACCCAGTACTTC.

CDR3 in amino acids: CASSEVRGGQFF. In DNA, the CDR3 is TGTGCCAGCAGTGAAGTTAGAGGTGGGCAGTTCTTC. The chain uses TRBV6-1 and TRBJ2-1; D not resolved. This CDR3 contains 12 residues. Germline CDR1 is MNHNS and CDR2 is SASEGT. Trimming took off 1 base at V and 12 bases at J, with 10 bases between the two ends.

The chain is built from TRBV7-2 and TRBJ1-6; D gene unclear. The CDR3 has 16 residues. V was shortened by 5 bases and J by 0 bases, with 11 bases between the two germline ends. The germline CDR1 and CDR2 sequences are SGHTA and FQGNSA. CDR3 nucleotides: TGTGCCAGCAGCCCGGACGTGAGCTCCTATAATTCACCCCTCCACTTT. The encoded protein is CASSPDVSSYNSPLHF.

This clone was detected once. V usage is TRBV28 and J usage is TRBJ2-2; no reliable D call. Trimming left V 10 bases short and J 1 base short, with 10 bases between. The germline CDR1 and CDR2 sequences are MDHEN and SYDVKM. The CDR3 loop spans 13 amino acids. CDR3 loop: CATPDQNTGELFF. DNA for the CDR3: TGTGCCACCCCCGACCAGAACACCGGGGAGCTGTTTTTT.

The chain links TRBV28 to TRBJ1-5; no firm D call. V was clipped by 6 bases and J by 7 bases, with 19 bases between them. CDR3 length: 15 residues. Germline V lookup: CDR1 MDHEN, CDR2 SYDVKM. CDR3 amino acids: CASRTSAGGGQPQHF. The DNA of the CDR3 is TGTGCCAGCAGAACATCGGCTGGAGGAGGGCAGCCCCAGCATTTT.